This is a list of T cell receptor beta chains from one sample in a study of regulatory T cells in long-lasting Graves disease. TCRdb redid the calling of the multiplex PCR reads with MiXCR, one entry per CDR3 protein. The table includes around 450,000 distinct CDR3 sequences, about 15% detected once. Separately, the same data were catalogued under a study of T cells in Graves' hyperthyroidism and ophthalmopathy.

Sequencing was performed on peripheral blood mononuclear cells (PBMCs), taken at new diagnosis, from a patient treated with antithyroid drugs. These receptors were collected from a woman aged 25 to 45 with Graves disease. Each CDR3 is given with its conserved first and last residue. Each record gives: CDR3 DNA, CDR3 protein, D gene, J gene, clone size, V gene. D genes are given only for firm matches. Clone size is shown for a subset of rows, as once, few, many or a class of expanded clone.

DNA: TGTGCCAGCAGACCGGGACTAGCGGGACCCGGGGAGCAGTTCTTC
CDR3: CASRPGLAGPGEQFF
D: TRBD2
J: TRBJ2-1
size: few
V: TRBV6-1

DNA: TGTGCCATCAGTGTGGGGGGGCGTATACAAGAGACCCAGTACTTC
CDR3: CAISVGGRIQETQYF
D: NA
J: TRBJ2-5
size: many
V: TRBV10-3

DNA: TGTGCCATCAGTGAGCGCCCGGGTCTAAATGAAAAACTGTTTTTT
CDR3: CAISERPGLNEKLFF
D: NA
J: TRBJ1-4
size: few
V: TRBV10-3

DNA: TGCAGTGCGGGACGGGGCTATGGCTACACCTTC
CDR3: CSAGRGYGYTF
D: NA
J: TRBJ1-2
size: few
V: TRBV20-1

DNA: TGTGCCAGCCGCATACTCCGGGGGGGGGTGGATGAAAAACTGTTTTTT
CDR3: CASRILRGGVDEKLFF
D: NA
J: TRBJ1-4
size: many
V: TRBV11-2

DNA: TGCAGTGCTGGAACCGGGACTAGCGAACCGGGCGAGCAGTACTTC
CDR3: CSAGTGTSEPGEQYF
D: TRBD2
J: TRBJ2-7
size: many
V: TRBV20-1

DNA: TGTGCCACCAGTGATCCTGGACAGGATAGCAATCAGCCCCAGCATTTT
CDR3: CATSDPGQDSNQPQHF
D: TRBD1
J: TRBJ1-5
size: many
V: TRBV24-1

DNA: TGTGCCAGCAATATAGGGGGGAAATACGGTGAGCAGTTCTTC
CDR3: CASNIGGKYGEQFF
D: NA
J: TRBJ2-1
size: NA
V: TRBV11-3

DNA: TGTGCCAGCAGCCAAGGGGGGGGGTCCACTGAAGCTTTCTTT
CDR3: CASSQGGGSTEAFF
D: NA
J: TRBJ1-1
size: many
V: TRBV3-1

DNA: TGTGCCATCAGCGGCGACAGCGGATATCAGCCCCAGCATTTT
CDR3: CAISGDSGYQPQHF
D: NA
J: TRBJ1-5
size: many
V: TRBV10-3

DNA: TGTGCCAGCAGGTGGGAGGGAACGGCGGGCTCACCCCTCCACTTT
CDR3: CASRWEGTAGSPLHF
D: NA
J: TRBJ1-6
size: many
V: TRBV2

DNA: TGCGCCAGCAGCCGTGGCGCCGGGACCTACGAGCAGTACTTC
CDR3: CASSRGAGTYEQYF
D: NA
J: TRBJ2-7
size: few
V: TRBV4-1

DNA: TGTGCCAGCACCCTTGGGACTACCGTCTTCGAGCAGTTCTTC
CDR3: CASTLGTTVFEQFF
D: TRBD2
J: TRBJ2-1
size: many
V: TRBV12-3/TRBV12-4

DNA: TGCGCCAGCAGTGATCCCGGGACTAGTATGAATGAGCAGTTCTTC
CDR3: CASSDPGTSMNEQFF
D: TRBD2
J: TRBJ2-1
size: many
V: TRBV10-1

DNA: TGCGCCAGCAGCCTGGCGGGGAGCCCCTACGAGCAGTACTTC
CDR3: CASSLAGSPYEQYF
D: NA
J: TRBJ2-7
size: many
V: TRBV4-1

DNA: TGCGCCAGCACTCCCTCTTTGGCTGGGCCTGAAAAACTGTTTTTT
CDR3: CASTPSLAGPEKLFF
D: NA
J: TRBJ1-4
size: few
V: TRBV5-1

DNA: TGTGCCAGCAGCTTAGAAACGGCAGGGTTCGGGGCCAACGTCCTGACTTTC
CDR3: CASSLETAGFGANVLTF
D: NA
J: TRBJ2-6
size: many
V: TRBV7-3

DNA: TGTGCCAGTAGCCGCCGGGACTCGGCGCAGTATTTT
CDR3: CASSRRDSAQYF
D: NA
J: TRBJ2-3
size: NA
V: TRBV19

DNA: TGTGCCAGCAGTTACTCGCGAAACGGCAGGGGGCTATACACCATATATTTT
CDR3: CASSYSRNGRGLYTIYF
D: TRBD1
J: TRBJ1-3
size: few
V: TRBV6-2/TRBV6-3

DNA: TGCAGCGCGACTAGCGTTTCCTACGAGCAGTACTTC
CDR3: CSATSVSYEQYF
D: TRBD2
J: TRBJ2-7
size: few
V: TRBV29-1

DNA: TGTGCCAGCAAGCTCGCCGGGACAGGGGTCACCGGGGAGCTGTTTTTT
CDR3: CASKLAGTGVTGELFF
D: TRBD1
J: TRBJ2-2
size: NA
V: TRBV28

DNA: TGTGCCAGCAGCCAAGCTTCGCTCAGGGACCAGTTCTTC
CDR3: CASSQASLRDQFF
D: NA
J: TRBJ2-1
size: many
V: TRBV3-1

DNA: TGTGCCAGCTCAGTTAGGGAGGATTGGCTCCCTGATAACAATGAGCAGTTCTTC
CDR3: CASSVREDWLPDNNEQFF
D: NA
J: TRBJ2-1
size: many
V: TRBV28

DNA: TGTGCCTGGACCAAACGGGGGAACACCGGGGAGCTGTTTTTT
CDR3: CAWTKRGNTGELFF
D: NA
J: TRBJ2-2
size: few
V: TRBV30

DNA: TGTGCCAGCGGGGACCCCACTGAAGCTTTCTTT
CDR3: CASGDPTEAFF
D: NA
J: TRBJ1-1
size: many
V: TRBV27

DNA: TGTGCCAGCAGCGTAGAGTCCGGGACGGGCTACAATGAGCAGTTCTTC
CDR3: CASSVESGTGYNEQFF
D: NA
J: TRBJ2-1
size: few
V: TRBV9

DNA: TGCAGTGCTAGACCGAGCGGGAGAGGTTACGAGCAGTACTTC
CDR3: CSARPSGRGYEQYF
D: TRBD2
J: TRBJ2-7
size: NA
V: TRBV20-1

DNA: TGTGCCAGCAGCGCCCGGTTCGGAGGGGGCTACGAGCAGTACTTC
CDR3: CASSARFGGGYEQYF
D: NA
J: TRBJ2-7
size: many
V: TRBV3-1

DNA: TGTGCCAGCAGCGCGGGAGGGCGCGACCAAGAGACCCAGTACTTC
CDR3: CASSAGGRDQETQYF
D: TRBD2
J: TRBJ2-5
size: few
V: TRBV9